A selection of T cell receptor beta chains follows, all from one sample in a study of blood T cell repertoires in COVID-19. TCRdb keeps only in-frame clones here, not all; method: immunoSEQ multiplex PCR. The sample lists about 300,000 clones; about 90% were seen once. The sequencing sample was made of peripheral blood. Every receptor here comes from a woman aged 40-49 years who had recovered from COVID-19. Each CDR3 is given with its conserved first and last residue. Expanded clones get a size class; other rows say once, few or many, or leave the size out.

clone_size	v_call	j_call	cdr3_aa
once	TRBV7-2	TRBJ2-6	CASSSLRGVLTF
.	TRBV7-6	TRBJ2-2	CASSRRGLEGGELFF
.	TRBV7-2	TRBJ1-2	CASSGDRRYGYTF
once	TRBV4-3	TRBJ1-2	CASSQEEGARGYTF
.	TRBV6-5	TRBJ1-4	CASSSHSRGREKLFF
.	TRBV7-6	TRBJ2-1	CASSMLAGFNNEQFF
.	TRBV6-5	TRBJ2-7	CASRMDTSYEQYF
.	TRBV19	TRBJ1-1	CASSINRAYTEAFF
once	TRBV4-3	TRBJ2-7	CASSLGTGYTYEQYF
.	TRBV18	TRBJ2-7	CASSPPSGGNSYEQYF
.	TRBV13	TRBJ2-7	CASSLQRTYEQYF
few	TRBV19	TRBJ1-6	CASSITGFNSPLHF
.	TRBV7-2	TRBJ1-1	CASSLRGRVYGAFF
.	TRBV4-1	TRBJ2-3	CASSHRSSGSTDTQYF
.	TRBV5-4	TRBJ2-2	CASSPSTGELFF
.	TRBV10-2	TRBJ1-1	CASSTRDRGDTEAFF
.	TRBV5-1	TRBJ1-1	CASSFEGARSTEAFF
.	TRBV6-2/TRBV6-3	TRBJ2-5	CASSEQGFQETQYF
.	TRBV10-3	TRBJ2-1	CAISDRGIYNEQFF
.	TRBV6-5	TRBJ2-2	CASRAYRVNTGELFF
.	TRBV5-1	TRBJ1-3	CASSLSGDSGNTIYF
.	TRBV3-1/TRBV3-2	TRBJ1-2	CASSQDWDSQALYGYTF
.	TRBV6-5	TRBJ2-7	CATRTSASYEQYF
.	TRBV6-6	TRBJ1-6	CASSYAYRASPLHF
.	TRBV6-6	TRBJ1-5	CASSYYGSNQPQHF
.	TRBV10-3	TRBJ1-5	CAISSVNSNQPQHF
.	TRBV5-1	TRBJ1-1	CASSLAGTGMNTEAFF
.	TRBV9	TRBJ2-1	CASAPRLFLDEQFF
.	TRBV7-2	TRBJ2-5	CASSPTSGEGTQYF
.	TRBV14	TRBJ2-7	CASSPQGLAPYEQYF
.	TRBV25-1	TRBJ1-2	CASSTEQGRGYTF
once	TRBV19	TRBJ1-3	CASSIQGGAGNTIYF
.	TRBV11-3	TRBJ2-7	CASSFGGSYEQYF
.	TRBV4-1	TRBJ2-5	CASSQDIKGLSQETQYF
.	TRBV15	TRBJ1-2	CATSRDHMDGYTF
.	TRBV5-4	TRBJ1-6	CASSLQGSGSPLHF
.	TRBV7-9	TRBJ2-3	CASSLGTEGSTDTQYF
.	TRBV18	TRBJ1-2	CASSPPGSINYGYTF
.	TRBV5-1	TRBJ1-5	CASSLEGQGNQPQHF
.	TRBV18	TRBJ1-3	CASSPRDTMLRSTIYF
.	TRBV7-2	TRBJ1-2	CASSPQGGLGYTF
.	TRBV12-5	TRBJ2-1	CASGLEERGGFSNEQFF
.	TRBV30	TRBJ1-2	CAWTEGAGYTF
.	TRBV11-2	TRBJ2-5	CASRGAYPEETQYF
.	TRBV5-4	TRBJ2-2	CASSLARGELFF
.	TRBV5-4	TRBJ2-1	CASRGVTGDSPLF
.	TRBV6-5	TRBJ2-7	CASSQTSGYLYEQYF
.	TRBV20-1	TRBJ2-5	CSASPSGQGTVAETQYF
few	TRBV3-1/TRBV3-2	TRBJ1-6	CASSQRIGPGGSPLHF
.	TRBV6-2/TRBV6-3	TRBJ2-7	CASSYLSGGPDFEQYF
.	TRBV9	TRBJ1-5	CASSVDLSSNQPQHF
once	TRBV5-1	TRBJ2-5	CASARPTGRETQYF
.	TRBV6-1	TRBJ2-4	CASSEKYIPYIQYF
.	TRBV5-1	TRBJ1-1	CASNGQENTEAFF
.	TRBV9	TRBJ2-3	CASKGQFSTDTQYF
.	TRBV6-6	TRBJ1-4	CASSYSREKLFF
.	TRBV9	TRBJ1-1	CASSGPGQGAPNTEAFF
.	TRBV19	TRBJ1-4	CASTRQDATNEKLFF
.	TRBV7-8	TRBJ1-3	CASSPHRAGNTIYF
.	TRBV6-6	TRBJ1-3	CASSQRDRGVMTKRNTIYF